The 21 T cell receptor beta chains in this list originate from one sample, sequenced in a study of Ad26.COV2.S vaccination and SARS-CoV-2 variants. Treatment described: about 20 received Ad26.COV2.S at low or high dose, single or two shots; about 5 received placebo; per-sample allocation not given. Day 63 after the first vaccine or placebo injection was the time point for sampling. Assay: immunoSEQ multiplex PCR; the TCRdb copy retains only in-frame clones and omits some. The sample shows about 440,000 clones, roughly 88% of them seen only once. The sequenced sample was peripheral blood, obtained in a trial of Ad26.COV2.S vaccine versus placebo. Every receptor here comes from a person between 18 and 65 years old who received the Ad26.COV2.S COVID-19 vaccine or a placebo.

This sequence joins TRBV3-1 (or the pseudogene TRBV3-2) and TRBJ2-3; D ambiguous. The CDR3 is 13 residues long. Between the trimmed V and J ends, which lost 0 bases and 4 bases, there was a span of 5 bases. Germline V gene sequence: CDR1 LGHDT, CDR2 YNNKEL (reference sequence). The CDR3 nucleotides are TGTGCCAGCAGCCAAGATTTTGCAGATACGCAGTATTTT. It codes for CASSQDFADTQYF.

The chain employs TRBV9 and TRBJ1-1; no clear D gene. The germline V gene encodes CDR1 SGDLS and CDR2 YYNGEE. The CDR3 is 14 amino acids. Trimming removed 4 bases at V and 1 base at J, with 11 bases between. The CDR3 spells CASSRGYGNTEAFF. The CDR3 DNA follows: TGTGCCAGCAGCAGAGGGTATGGGAACACTGAAGCTTTCTTT.

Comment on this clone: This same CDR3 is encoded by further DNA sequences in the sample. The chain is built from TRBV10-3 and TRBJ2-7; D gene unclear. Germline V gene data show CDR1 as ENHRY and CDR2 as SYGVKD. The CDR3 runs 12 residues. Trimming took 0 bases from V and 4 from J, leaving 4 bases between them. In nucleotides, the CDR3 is TGTGCCATCAGTGAGTCGGGGTACGAGCAGTACTTC. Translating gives CAISESGYEQYF.

The DNA for the CDR3 is TGTGCCAGCAGCCTGCGGCGGGCGAGAAGCACAGATACGCAGTATTTT. This encodes CASSLRRARSTDTQYF. The chain links TRBV7-2 to TRBJ2-3, with a possible D match to TRBD2 (5 bases). Looked up from germline, CDR1 is SGHTA and CDR2 is FQGNSA. V dropped 5 bases and J dropped 0 bases, with 15 bases sitting between them. The CDR3 totals 16 residues.

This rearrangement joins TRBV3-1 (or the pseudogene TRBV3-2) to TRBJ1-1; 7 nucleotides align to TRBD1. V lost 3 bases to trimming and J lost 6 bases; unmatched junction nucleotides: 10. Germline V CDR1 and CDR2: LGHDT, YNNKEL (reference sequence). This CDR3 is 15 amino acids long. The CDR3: CASSQDRLEGPEAFF. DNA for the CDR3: TGTGCCAGCAGCCAGGACAGGCTTGAAGGACCTGAAGCTTTCTTT.

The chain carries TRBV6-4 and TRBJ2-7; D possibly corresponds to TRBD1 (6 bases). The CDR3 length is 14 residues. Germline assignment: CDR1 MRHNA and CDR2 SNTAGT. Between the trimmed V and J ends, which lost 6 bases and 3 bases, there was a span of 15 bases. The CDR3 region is CASSGRGHDYEQYF. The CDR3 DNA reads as TGTGCCAGCAGCGGCAGGGGTCATGACTACGAGCAGTACTTC.

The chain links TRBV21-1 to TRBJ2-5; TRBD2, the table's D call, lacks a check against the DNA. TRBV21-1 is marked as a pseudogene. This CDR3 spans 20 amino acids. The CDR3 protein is CASSKEARLAGNTYQETQYF. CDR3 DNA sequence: TGTGCCAGCAGCAAAGAAGCTCGACTCGCGGGGAACACCTACCAAGAGACCCAGTACTTC.

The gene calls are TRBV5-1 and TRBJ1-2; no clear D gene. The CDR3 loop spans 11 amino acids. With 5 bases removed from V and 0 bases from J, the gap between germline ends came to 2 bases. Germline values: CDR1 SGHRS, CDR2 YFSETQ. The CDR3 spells CASSSNYGYTF. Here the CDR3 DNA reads TGCGCCAGCAGTTCTAACTATGGCTACACCTTC. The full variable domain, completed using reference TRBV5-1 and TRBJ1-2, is KAGVTQTPRYLIKTRGQQVTLSCSPISGHRSVSWYQQTPGQGLQFLFEYFSETQRNKGNFPGRFSGRQFSNSRSEMNVSTLELGDSALYLCASSSNYGYTFGSGTRLTVV.

The CDR3 is CASRRTPGARLDTQYF. The CDR3 nucleotides are TGTGCCAGCAGACGCACCCCGGGGGCCCGTTTGGATACGCAGTATTTT. This chain links TRBV4-2 with TRBJ2-3; D may be TRBD1 or TRBD2 (6 bases each). Germline V gene lookup returns CDR1 LGHNA and CDR2 YNFKEQ. The CDR3 has 16 residues. Trimming cost V 6 bases and J 6 bases, with 22 bases left between them.

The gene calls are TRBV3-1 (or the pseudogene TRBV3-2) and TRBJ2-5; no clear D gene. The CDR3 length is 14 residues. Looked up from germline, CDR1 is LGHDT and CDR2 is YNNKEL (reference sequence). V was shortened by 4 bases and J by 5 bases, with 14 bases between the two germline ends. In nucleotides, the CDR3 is TGTGCCAGCAGCCTTCTTAGTGAAGAGGAGACCCAGTACTTC. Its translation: CASSLLSEEETQYF.

The CDR3 sequence: CASSMGAGAVYGYTF. DNA for the CDR3: TGTGCCAGCAGCATGGGGGCAGGGGCTGTCTATGGCTACACCTTC. This chain joins TRBV13 and TRBJ1-2, with a weak D call TRBD1 (6 bases). CDR3 length equals 15 residues. Trimming removed 5 bases from V and 4 bases from J, with 17 bases in between. Germline CDR1 and CDR2: PRHDT and FYEKMQ (reference sequence). Full variable domain (rest looked up from reference TRBV13 and TRBJ1-2): AAGVIQSPRHLIKEKRETATLKCYPIPRHDTVYWYQQGPGQDPQFLISFYEKMQSDKGSIPDRFSAQQFSDYHSELNMSSLELGDSALYFCASSMGAGAVYGYTFGSGTRLTVV.

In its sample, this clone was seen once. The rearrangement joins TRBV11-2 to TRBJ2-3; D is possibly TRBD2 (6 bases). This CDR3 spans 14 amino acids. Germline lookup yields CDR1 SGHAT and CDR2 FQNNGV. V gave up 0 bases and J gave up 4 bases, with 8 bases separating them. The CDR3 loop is CASSLDRGSDTQYF. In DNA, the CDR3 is TGTGCCAGCAGCTTAGATCGGGGGTCAGATACGCAGTATTTT. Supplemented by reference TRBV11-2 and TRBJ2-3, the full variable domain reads EAGVAQSPRYKIIEKRQSVAFWCNPISGHATLYWYQQILGQGPKLLIQFQNNGVVDDSQLPKDRFSAERLKGVDSTLKIQPAKLEDSAVYLCASSLDRGSDTQYFGPGTRLTVL.

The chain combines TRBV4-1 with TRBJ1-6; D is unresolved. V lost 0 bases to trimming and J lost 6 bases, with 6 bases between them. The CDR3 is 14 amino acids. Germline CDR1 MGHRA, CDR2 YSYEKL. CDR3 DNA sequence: TGCGCCAGCAGCCAAGACCCGCCTAATTCACCCCTCCACTTT. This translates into CASSQDPPNSPLHF.

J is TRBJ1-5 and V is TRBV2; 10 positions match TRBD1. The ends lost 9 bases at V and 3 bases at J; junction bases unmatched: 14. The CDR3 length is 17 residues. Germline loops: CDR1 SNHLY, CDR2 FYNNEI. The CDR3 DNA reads TGTGCCAGTAGATTACCGGGACAGGGGTTATTCAATCAGCCCCAGCATTTT. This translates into CASRLPGQGLFNQPQHF.

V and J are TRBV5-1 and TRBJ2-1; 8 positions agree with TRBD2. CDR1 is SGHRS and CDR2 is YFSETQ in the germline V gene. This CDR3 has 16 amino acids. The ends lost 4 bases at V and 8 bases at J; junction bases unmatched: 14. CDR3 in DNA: TGCGCCAGCAGCCGCCCGGGACGGGAGGGCCGACATGAGCAGTTCTTC. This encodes CASSRPGREGRHEQFF.

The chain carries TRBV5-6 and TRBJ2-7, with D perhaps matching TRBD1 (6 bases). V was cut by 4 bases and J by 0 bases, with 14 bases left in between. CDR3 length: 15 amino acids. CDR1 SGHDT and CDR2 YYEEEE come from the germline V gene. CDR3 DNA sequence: TGTGCCAGCAGCCCTGACAGGTCGAGCTCCTACGAGCAGTACTTC. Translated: CASSPDRSSSYEQYF.

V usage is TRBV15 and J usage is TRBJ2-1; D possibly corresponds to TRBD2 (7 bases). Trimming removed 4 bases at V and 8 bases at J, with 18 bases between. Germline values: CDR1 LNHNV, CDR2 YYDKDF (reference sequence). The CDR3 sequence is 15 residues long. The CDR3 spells CATSTPRGGVYEQFF. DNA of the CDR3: TGTGCCACCAGCACACCCCGAGGGGGGGTCTATGAGCAGTTCTTC.

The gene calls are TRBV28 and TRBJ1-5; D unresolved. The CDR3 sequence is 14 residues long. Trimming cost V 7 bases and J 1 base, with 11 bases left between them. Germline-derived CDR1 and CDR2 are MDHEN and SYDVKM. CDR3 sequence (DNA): TGTGCCAGCACCACGGACGGAAGCAATCAGCCCCAGCATTTT. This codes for CASTTDGSNQPQHF.

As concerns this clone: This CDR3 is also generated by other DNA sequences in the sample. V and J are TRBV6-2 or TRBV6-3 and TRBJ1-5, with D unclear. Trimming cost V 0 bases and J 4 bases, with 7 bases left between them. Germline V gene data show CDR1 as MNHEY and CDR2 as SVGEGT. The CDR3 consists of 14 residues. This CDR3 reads CASSYSAGNQPQHF. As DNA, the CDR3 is TGTGCCAGCAGTTACTCTGCGGGAAATCAGCCCCAGCATTTT.

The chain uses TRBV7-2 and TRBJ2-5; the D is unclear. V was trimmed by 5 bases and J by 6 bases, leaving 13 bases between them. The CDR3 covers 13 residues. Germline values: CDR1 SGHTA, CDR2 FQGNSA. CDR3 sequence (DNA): TGTGCCAGCAGCGAGCAGGCGATGCAGACCCAGTACTTC. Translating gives CASSEQAMQTQYF. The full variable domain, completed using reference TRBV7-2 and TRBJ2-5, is GAGVSQSPSNKVTEKGKDVELRCDPISGHTALYWYRQSLGQGLEFLIYFQGNSAPDKSGLPSDRFSAERTGGSVSTLTIQRTQQEDSAVYLCASSEQAMQTQYFGPGTRLLVL.

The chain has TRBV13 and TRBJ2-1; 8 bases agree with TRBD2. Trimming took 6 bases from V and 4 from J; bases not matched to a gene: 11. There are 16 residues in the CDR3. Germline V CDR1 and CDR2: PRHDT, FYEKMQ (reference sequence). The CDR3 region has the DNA TGTGCCAGCAGTCCTGGGGGACTAGGCAAATACAATGAGCAGTTCTTC. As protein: CASSPGGLGKYNEQFF.